This entry describes one TCR beta chain. Antigen unknown. A TCRbeta library incorporating unique molecular identifiers was prepared. One entry per CDR3 protein results from TCRdb running MiXCR on the PCR reads. The sample has roughly 200,000 distinct CDR3 sequences, 7.5% to 9.5% seen once. This record belongs to a study of T-cell reconstitution after alpha-beta-depleted transplantation in children. Findings of the study overall: Day-60 TCRbeta diversity that was high in some patients was derived from surviving recipient T cells and thymic progenitors.

The CDR3 has 20 residues. Germline-derived CDR1 and CDR2 are LGHNA and YNFKEQ. V was shortened by 3 bases and J by 4 bases, with 30 bases between the two germline ends. The material was PBMCs, mostly from graft donor cells, obtained 360 days after TCRalphabeta/CD19-depleted stem cell transplant. This TCR derives from a male patient between 2 and 15 years old who had a stem cell transplant for acute myeloid leukemia, so the T cells may come from the graft donor. This chain links TRBV4-2 with TRBJ1-2; D gene ambiguous. CDR3 loop: CASSHGVARRGPFIIYGYTF. The CDR3 bases are TGTGCCAGCAGCCACGGGGTTGCCAGACGAGGACCGTTTATCATCTATGGCTACACCTTC.